The 23 T cell receptor beta chains below were found in one sample sequenced in a study of OX40 agonist ivuxolimab in advanced cancers. Profiled with immunoSEQ multiplex PCR; TCRdb holds only in-frame clones, not every one. The data show about 68,000 clones, 91% seen once. The source material was CD4+ or CD8+ T cells sorted from blood, sampled in a trial of the OX40 agonist ivuxolimab. Receptor source: an adult with an advanced solid tumor such as melanoma, head and neck, liver or kidney cancer.

J is TRBJ2-7 and V is TRBV19; the D gene is possibly TRBD2 (5 bases). Trimming stripped 1 base from V and 7 bases from J, with 11 bases between. The CDR3 is 13 residues long. Germline V gene sequence: CDR1 LNHDA, CDR2 SQIVND (reference sequence). CDR3 sequence (DNA): TGTGCCAGTAGTATAGGGGCCCCGGGGGAGCAGTACTTC. This sequence encodes CASSIGAPGEQYF.

The rearrangement uses TRBV6-1 and TRBJ1-5; TRBD1 agrees at 7 bases. CDR3 length equals 14 residues. V trimming: 5 bases; J trimming: 7 bases; junction bases outside the gene matches: 8. Germline lookup yields CDR1 MNHNS and CDR2 SASEGT. DNA for the CDR3: TGTGCCAGCAGTACTCGACAGGGCTGGCAGCCCCAGCATTTT. Its translation: CASSTRQGWQPQHF.

The gene calls are TRBV27 and TRBJ1-2; D is unclear. Per the germline V gene, CDR1 is MNHEY and CDR2 is SMNVEV (reference sequence). The CDR3 runs to 13 residues. V lost 6 bases to trimming and J lost 0 bases, with 8 bases between them. CDR3 sequence (DNA): TGTGCCAGCAGAAGGAGCGCTAACTATGGCTACACCTTC. Protein sequence: CASRRSANYGYTF.

The chain links TRBV18 to TRBJ2-7; D gene uncertain. This CDR3 contains 15 residues. Trimming shortened V by 3 bases and J by 0 bases, and 12 bases separated the two germline ends. Germline CDR1 is KGHSH and CDR2 is LQKENI. CDR3 in amino acids: CASSPVDFSSYEQYF. The CDR3 DNA is TGTGCCAGCTCACCTGTCGACTTTAGCTCCTACGAGCAGTACTTC.

This chain uses TRBV5-1 with TRBJ1-1; maybe TRBD1 (6 bases). CDR3 length: 15 amino acids. Germline CDR1 reads SGHRS; CDR2 reads YFSETQ. With 0 bases removed from V and 1 base from J, the gap between germline ends came to 10 bases. CDR3 in amino acids: CASSLGGHGNTEAFF. CDR3 nucleotides: TGCGCCAGCAGCTTGGGGGGACACGGGAACACTGAAGCTTTCTTT.

The chain's CDR3 is CSVELTGDHGYTF. The CDR3 region has the DNA TGCAGCGTAGAACTTACAGGGGATCATGGCTACACCTTC. The genes are TRBV29-1 and TRBJ1-2; 7 bases fit TRBD1. From germline, CDR1 is SQVTM and CDR2 ANQGSEA. This CDR3 has 13 residues. V lost 6 bases, J lost 6 bases, and 10 bases stayed unmatched.

The chain joins TRBV28 to TRBJ1-3, with D unresolved. From germline, CDR1 is MDHEN and CDR2 SYDVKM. Trimming took 4 bases from V and 11 from J, leaving 12 bases between them. The CDR3 runs to 12 residues. CDR3 loop: CASSSDWRSIYF. In DNA, the CDR3 is TGTGCCAGCAGTTCGGATTGGAGGTCCATATATTTT.

The chain carries TRBV5-8 and TRBJ1-5, with 9 bases aligning to TRBD1. J gave up 3 bases and V 4 bases, and 5 bases lay outside the gene matches. The CDR3 runs to 15 residues. The germline CDR1 and CDR2 sequences are SGHTS and YDEGEE. The CDR3 bases are TGTGCCAGCAGCAAGGGACAGGGCCCCAATCAGCCCCAGCATTTT. This codes for CASSKGQGPNQPQHF.

The CDR3 DNA sequence: TGCGCCAGCAGCTTGGTTCAGGGATTCATGAACACTGAAGCTTTCTTT. It encodes CASSLVQGFMNTEAFF. The chain is built from TRBV5-1 and TRBJ1-1, with TRBD1 as a possible D gene (5 bases). V shed 0 bases and J shed 0 bases, with 12 bases lying between them. The germline CDR1 and CDR2 sequences are SGHRS and YFSETQ. The CDR3 runs to 16 residues.

The chain combines TRBV2 with TRBJ1-5; TRBD1 is a possible D gene (6 bases). This CDR3 is built from 15 residues. V lost 3 bases and J lost 3, with 12 bases in between. Germline-derived CDR1 and CDR2 are SNHLY and FYNNEI. CDR3: CASSEDSTPNQPQHF. CDR3 nucleotide sequence: TGTGCCAGCAGTGAGGACAGCACCCCCAATCAGCCCCAGCATTTT. The full variable domain, completed using reference TRBV2 and TRBJ1-5, is EPEVTQTPSHQVTQMGQEVILRCVPISNHLYFYWYRQILGQKVEFLVSFYNNEISEKSEIFDDQFSVERPDGSNFTLKIRSTKLEDSAMYFCASSEDSTPNQPQHFGDGTRLSIL.

The chain carries TRBV7-6 and TRBJ2-3; D gene uncertain. This CDR3 has 11 amino acids. CDR1 and CDR2 (germline): SGHVS, FNYEAQ. Trimming took 1 base from V and 5 from J, leaving 1 base between them. The CDR3 region is CASSLEDTQYF. The CDR3 DNA sequence: TGTGCCAGCAGCTTAGAAGATACGCAGTATTTT.

This rearrangement joins TRBV7-8 to TRBJ2-7; TRBD1 agrees at 8 bases. CDR3 size: 18 residues. Looked up from germline, CDR1 is SGHVS and CDR2 is FQNEAQ. V lost 5 bases, J lost 5 bases, and 20 bases stayed unmatched. The CDR3 nucleotides are TGTGCCAGCAGCCGTATCGGATTGACAGGGGCCAAAGGCCACGAGCAGTACTTC. Protein: CASSRIGLTGAKGHEQYF.

The sample holds one count of this clone. The rearrangement uses TRBV10-1 and TRBJ2-1; D not resolved. Looked up from germline, CDR1 is WNHNN and CDR2 is SYGVQD (reference sequence). V was shortened by 4 bases and J by 0 bases, with 4 bases between the two germline ends. The CDR3 runs 13 residues. The CDR3 nucleotides read TGCGCCAGCAGTGCGAGCTCCTACAATGAGCAGTTCTTC. It is translated as CASSASSYNEQFF.

The chain recombines TRBV15 with TRBJ2-1, with TRBD2 identical over 9 bases. CDR1 is LNHNV and CDR2 is YYDKDF in the germline V gene (reference sequence). The CDR3 is 16 amino acids. V was clipped by 1 base and J by 9 bases; unmatched bases: 10. CDR3 sequence reads: CATSRVGSGSRIEQFF. The CDR3 nucleotides read TGTGCCACCAGCAGAGTTGGTAGCGGGAGTAGGATTGAGCAGTTCTTC.

The rearrangement links TRBV6-6 to TRBJ2-4; TRBD1 matches at 9 bases. Germline V gene sequence: CDR1 MNHNY, CDR2 SVGAGI (reference sequence). With V trimmed by 6 bases and J by 7 bases, 1 base remained unmatched. The CDR3 runs 12 residues. The CDR3 reads CASRDRGNIQYF. The CDR3 DNA follows: TGTGCCAGCAGGGACAGGGGCAACATTCAGTACTTC.

This chain joins TRBV29-1 and TRBJ2-7, with TRBD1 matching over 9 bases. CDR3 length: 12 residues. The ends lost 5 bases at V and 7 bases at J; junction bases unmatched: 6. Germline CDR1 is SQVTM and CDR2 is ANQGSEA. CDR3 region: CSVQGQGGEQYF. CDR3 sequence (DNA): TGCAGCGTTCAGGGACAGGGAGGAGAGCAGTACTTC.

The chain employs TRBV14 and TRBJ2-7; maybe TRBD1 (6 bases). Germline V CDR1 and CDR2: SGHDN, FVKESK. Between the trimmed V and J ends, which lost 2 bases and 3 bases, there was a span of 17 bases. The CDR3 spans 16 residues. The CDR3 bases are TGTGCCAGCAGCCAAATACAGGGTCTAGGTCTCTACGAGCAGTACTTC. Translating it yields CASSQIQGLGLYEQYF.

J is TRBJ1-3 and V is TRBV19, with D unclear. The germline V and J ends were trimmed by 9 bases and 0 bases, with 12 bases remaining between them. The CDR3 extends over 14 amino acids. Germline V gene sequence: CDR1 LNHDA, CDR2 SQIVND (reference sequence). The CDR3 sequence is CASTAHTSGNTIYF. CDR3 bases: TGTGCCAGCACCGCCCACACCTCTGGAAACACCATATATTTT. The full variable domain, its missing parts supplied by reference TRBV19 and TRBJ1-3, is DGGITQSPKYLFRKEGQNVTLSCEQNLNHDAMYWYRQDPGQGLRLIYYSQIVNDFQKGDIAEGYSVSREKKESFPLTVTSAQKNPTAFYLCASTAHTSGNTIYFGEGSWLTVV.

In this sample, this clone turned up once. One end of the junction fails to match germline, which may point to a read error. Other DNA sequences of this sample code for an identical CDR3. CDR3 region: CASSLGRQGPKNIQYF. As DNA, the CDR3 is TGTGCCAGCAGCCTGGGCCGACAGGGACCCAAAAACATCCAGTACTTC. The chain carries TRBV6-6 and TRBJ2-4; TRBD1 agrees at 7 bases. Germline V lookup: CDR1 MNHNY, CDR2 SVGAGI (reference sequence). The CDR3 has 16 residues.

The CDR3 region has the DNA TGTGCCAGCTCACCCTCTCCGGGACTAGCGGGATACAATGAGCAGTTCTTC. Residues: CASSPSPGLAGYNEQFF. The gene calls are TRBV18 and TRBJ2-1; 13 bases agree with TRBD2. V lost 3 bases and J lost 4; bases outside the gene matches: 6. The CDR3 extends over 17 amino acids. Germline lookup yields CDR1 KGHSH and CDR2 LQKENI.

The chain joins TRBV2 to TRBJ2-3, with TRBD2 identical over 8 bases. This CDR3 has 15 residues. CDR1 is SNHLY and CDR2 is FYNNEI in the germline V gene. With 2 bases clipped from V and 7 bases from J, the junction kept 8 bases outside the gene matches. The CDR3 here is CASSEQTGGPYTQYF. Written as DNA, the CDR3 is TGTGCCAGCAGTGAACAGACGGGAGGGCCCTATACGCAGTATTTT.

This clone appeared once. The chain couples TRBV11-2 to TRBJ2-1; weak D call: TRBD2 (6 bases). Germline assignment: CDR1 SGHAT and CDR2 FQNNGV. Trimming cost V 5 bases and J 6 bases, with 11 bases left between them. The CDR3 extends over 13 amino acids. The CDR3 DNA reads as TGTGCCAGCAGCCGTGGACTATTCAATGAGCAGTTCTTC. This translates into CASSRGLFNEQFF.

The chain is built from TRBV11-3 and TRBJ1-1; 9 bases fit TRBD1. Looked up from germline, CDR1 is SGHNT and CDR2 is YENEEA. V lost 3 bases and J lost 4; bases outside the gene matches: 9. The CDR3 covers 16 residues. CDR3 region: CASSLKDRGDGTEAFF. In DNA form, the CDR3 reads TGTGCCAGCAGCTTGAAGGACAGGGGAGATGGCACTGAAGCTTTCTTT.